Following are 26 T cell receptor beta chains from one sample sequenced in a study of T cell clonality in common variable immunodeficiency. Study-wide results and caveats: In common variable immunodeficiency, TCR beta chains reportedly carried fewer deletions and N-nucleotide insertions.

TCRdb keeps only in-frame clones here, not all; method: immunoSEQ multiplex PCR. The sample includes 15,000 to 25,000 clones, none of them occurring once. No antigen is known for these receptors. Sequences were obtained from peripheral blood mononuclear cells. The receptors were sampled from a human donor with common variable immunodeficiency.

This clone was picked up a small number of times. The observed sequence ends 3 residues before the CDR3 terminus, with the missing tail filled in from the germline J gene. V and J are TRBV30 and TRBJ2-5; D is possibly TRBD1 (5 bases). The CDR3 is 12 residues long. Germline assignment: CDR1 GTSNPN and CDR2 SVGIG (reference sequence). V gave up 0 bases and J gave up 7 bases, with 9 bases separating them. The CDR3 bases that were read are TGTGCCTGGAGTGTGAGTAGGGGGACC. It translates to CAWSVSRGT. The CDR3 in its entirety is CAWSVSRGTQYF. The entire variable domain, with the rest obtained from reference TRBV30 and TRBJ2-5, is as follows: SQTIHQWPATLVQPVGSPLSLECTVEGTSNPNLYWYRQAAGRGLQLLFYSVGIGQISSEVPQNLSASRPQDRQFILSSKKLLLSDSGFYLCAWSVSRGTQYFGPGTRLLVL.

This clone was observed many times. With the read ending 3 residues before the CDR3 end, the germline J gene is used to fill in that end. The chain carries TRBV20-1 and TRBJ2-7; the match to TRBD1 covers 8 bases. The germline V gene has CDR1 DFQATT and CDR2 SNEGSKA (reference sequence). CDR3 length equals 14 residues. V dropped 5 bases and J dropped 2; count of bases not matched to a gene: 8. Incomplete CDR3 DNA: TGCAGTGCTGTGATGGGACAGGTTCCCTACGAG. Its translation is CSAVMGQVPYE. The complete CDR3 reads CSAVMGQVPYEQYF.

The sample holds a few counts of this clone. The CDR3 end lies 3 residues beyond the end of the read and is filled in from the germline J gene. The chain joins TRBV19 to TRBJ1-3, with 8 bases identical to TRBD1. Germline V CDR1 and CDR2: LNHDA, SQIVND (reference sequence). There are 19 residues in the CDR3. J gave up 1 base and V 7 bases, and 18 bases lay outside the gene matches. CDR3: CASTTETGDPKRSGNTIYF. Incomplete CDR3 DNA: TGTGCCAGTACGACAGAGACAGGGGATCCAAAGAGGTCTGGAAACACC. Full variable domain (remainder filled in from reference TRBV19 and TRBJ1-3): DGGITQSPKYLFRKEGQNVTLSCEQNLNHDAMYWYRQDPGQGLRLIYYSQIVNDFQKGDIAEGYSVSREKKESFPLTVTSAQKNPTAFYLCASTTETGDPKRSGNTIYFGEGSWLTVV.

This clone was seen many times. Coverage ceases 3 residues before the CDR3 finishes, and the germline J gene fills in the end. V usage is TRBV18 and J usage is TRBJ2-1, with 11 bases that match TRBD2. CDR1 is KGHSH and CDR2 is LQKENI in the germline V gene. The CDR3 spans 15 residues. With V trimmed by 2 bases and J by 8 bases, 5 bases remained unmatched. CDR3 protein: CASSPRVAGGDEQFF. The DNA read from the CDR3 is TGTGCCAGCTCACCAAGAGTAGCGGGAGGGGATGAG.

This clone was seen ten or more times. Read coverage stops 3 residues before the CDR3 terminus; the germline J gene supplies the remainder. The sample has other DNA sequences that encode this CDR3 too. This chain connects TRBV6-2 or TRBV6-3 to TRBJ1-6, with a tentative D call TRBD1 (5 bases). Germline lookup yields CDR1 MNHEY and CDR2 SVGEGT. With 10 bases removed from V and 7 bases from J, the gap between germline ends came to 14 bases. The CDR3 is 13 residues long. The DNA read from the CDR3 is TGTGCCACACGTGACAGTGCCAATTCACCC. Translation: CATRDSANSP. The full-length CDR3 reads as CATRDSANSPLHF.

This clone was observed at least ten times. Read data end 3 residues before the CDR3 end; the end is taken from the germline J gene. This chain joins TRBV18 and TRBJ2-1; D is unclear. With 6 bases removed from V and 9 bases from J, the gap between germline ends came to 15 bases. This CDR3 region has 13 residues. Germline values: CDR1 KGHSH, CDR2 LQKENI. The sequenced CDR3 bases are TGTGCCAGCTCTCCCCGTGAGTTGGCTGAG. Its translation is CASSPRELAE. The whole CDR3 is CASSPRELAEQFF.

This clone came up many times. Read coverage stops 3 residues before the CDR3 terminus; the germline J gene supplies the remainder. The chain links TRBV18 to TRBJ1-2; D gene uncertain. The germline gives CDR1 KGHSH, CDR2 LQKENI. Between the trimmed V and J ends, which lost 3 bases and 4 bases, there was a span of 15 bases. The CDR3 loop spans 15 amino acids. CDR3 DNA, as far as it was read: TGTGCCAGCTCACCGGCAGAACGATCGCTCTATGGC. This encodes CASSPAERSLYG. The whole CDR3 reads CASSPAERSLYGYTF.

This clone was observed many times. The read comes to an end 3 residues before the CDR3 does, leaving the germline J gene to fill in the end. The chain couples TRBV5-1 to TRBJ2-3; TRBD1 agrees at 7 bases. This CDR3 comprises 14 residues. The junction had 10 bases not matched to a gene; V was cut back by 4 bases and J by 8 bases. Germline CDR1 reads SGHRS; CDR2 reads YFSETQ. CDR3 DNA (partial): TGCGCCAGCAGCCGTTCCGGGGACAGCGCTACG. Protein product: CASSRSGDSAT. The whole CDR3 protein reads CASSRSGDSATQYF.

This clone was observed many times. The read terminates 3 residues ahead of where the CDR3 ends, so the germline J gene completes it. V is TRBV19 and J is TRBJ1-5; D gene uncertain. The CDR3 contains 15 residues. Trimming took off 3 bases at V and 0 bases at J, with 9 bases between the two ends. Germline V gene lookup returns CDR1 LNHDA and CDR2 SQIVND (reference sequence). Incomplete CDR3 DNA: TGTGCCAGTAGTATTGCGGTTTATAGCAATCAGCCC. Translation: CASSIAVYSNQP. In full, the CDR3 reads CASSIAVYSNQPQHF.

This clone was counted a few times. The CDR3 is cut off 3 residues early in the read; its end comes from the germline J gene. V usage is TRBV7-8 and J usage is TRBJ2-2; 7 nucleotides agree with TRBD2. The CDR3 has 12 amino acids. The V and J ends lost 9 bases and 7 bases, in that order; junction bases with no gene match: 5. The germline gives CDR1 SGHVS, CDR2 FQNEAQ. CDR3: CARTGEGGELFF. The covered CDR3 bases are TGTGCCAGGACGGGGGAGGGCGGGGAG.

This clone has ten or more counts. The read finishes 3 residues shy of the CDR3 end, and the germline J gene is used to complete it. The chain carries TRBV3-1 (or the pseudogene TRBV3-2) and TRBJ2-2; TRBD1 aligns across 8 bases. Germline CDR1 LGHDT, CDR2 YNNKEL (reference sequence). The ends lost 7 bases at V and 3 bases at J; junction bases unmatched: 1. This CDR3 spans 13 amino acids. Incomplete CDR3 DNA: TGTGCCAGCAAGACAGGGGACACCGGGGAG. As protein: CASKTGDTGE. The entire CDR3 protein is CASKTGDTGELFF.

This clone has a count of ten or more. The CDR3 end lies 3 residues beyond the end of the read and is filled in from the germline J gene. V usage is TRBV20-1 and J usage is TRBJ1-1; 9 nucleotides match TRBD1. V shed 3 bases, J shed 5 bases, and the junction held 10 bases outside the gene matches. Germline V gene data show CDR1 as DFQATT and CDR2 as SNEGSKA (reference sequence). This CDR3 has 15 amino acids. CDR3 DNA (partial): TGCAGTGCTAGGGCACCGGGACAGGGTCGTACTGAA. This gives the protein CSARAPGQGRTE. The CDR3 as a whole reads CSARAPGQGRTEAFF.

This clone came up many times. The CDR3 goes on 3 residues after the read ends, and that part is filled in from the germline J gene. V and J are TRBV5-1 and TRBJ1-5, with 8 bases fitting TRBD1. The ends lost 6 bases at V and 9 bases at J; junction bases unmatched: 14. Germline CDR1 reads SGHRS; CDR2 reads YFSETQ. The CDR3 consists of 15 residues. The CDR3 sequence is CASTSLGQVFRPQHF. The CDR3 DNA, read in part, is TGCGCCAGCACCTCTCTGGGACAGGTCTTCAGGCCC.

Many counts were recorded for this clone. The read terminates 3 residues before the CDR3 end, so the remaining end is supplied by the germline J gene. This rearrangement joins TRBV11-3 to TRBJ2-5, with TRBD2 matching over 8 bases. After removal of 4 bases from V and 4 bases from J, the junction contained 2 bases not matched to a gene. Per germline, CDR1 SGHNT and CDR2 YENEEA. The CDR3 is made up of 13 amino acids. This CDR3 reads CASSSGTRETQYF. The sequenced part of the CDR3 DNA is TGTGCCAGCAGCTCCGGGACTAGAGAGACC. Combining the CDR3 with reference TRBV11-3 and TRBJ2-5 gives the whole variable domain EAGVVQSPRYKIIEKKQPVAFWCNPISGHNTLYWYLQNLGQGPELLIRYENEEAVDDSQLPKDRFSAERLKGVDSTLKIQPAELGDSAVYLCASSSGTRETQYFGPGTRLLVL.

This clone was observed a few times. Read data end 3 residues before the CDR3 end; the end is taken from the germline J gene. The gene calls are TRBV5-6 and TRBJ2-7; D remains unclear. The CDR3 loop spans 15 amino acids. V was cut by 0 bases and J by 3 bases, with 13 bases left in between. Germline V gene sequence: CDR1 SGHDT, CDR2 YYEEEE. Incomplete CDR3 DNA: TGTGCCAGCAGCTTGGGGGCAGGAAGCCTCTACGAG. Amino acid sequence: CASSLGAGSLYE. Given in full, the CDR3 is CASSLGAGSLYEQYF.

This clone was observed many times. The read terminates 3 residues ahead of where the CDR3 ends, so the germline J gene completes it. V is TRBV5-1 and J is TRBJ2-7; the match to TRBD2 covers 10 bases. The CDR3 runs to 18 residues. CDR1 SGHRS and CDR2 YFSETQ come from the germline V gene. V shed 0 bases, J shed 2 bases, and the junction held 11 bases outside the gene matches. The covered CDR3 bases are TGCGCCAGCAGCTTGGATACGCCGGGACTAGCGATCACCTACGAG. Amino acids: CASSLDTPGLAITYE. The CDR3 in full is CASSLDTPGLAITYEQYF.

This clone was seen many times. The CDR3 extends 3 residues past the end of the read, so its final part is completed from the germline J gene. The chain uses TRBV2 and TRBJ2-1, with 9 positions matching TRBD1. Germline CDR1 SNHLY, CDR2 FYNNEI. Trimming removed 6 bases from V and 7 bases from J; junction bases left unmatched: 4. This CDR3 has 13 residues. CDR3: CASRTGTGNEQFF. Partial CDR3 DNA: TGTGCCAGCAGGACCGGGACAGGGAATGAG.

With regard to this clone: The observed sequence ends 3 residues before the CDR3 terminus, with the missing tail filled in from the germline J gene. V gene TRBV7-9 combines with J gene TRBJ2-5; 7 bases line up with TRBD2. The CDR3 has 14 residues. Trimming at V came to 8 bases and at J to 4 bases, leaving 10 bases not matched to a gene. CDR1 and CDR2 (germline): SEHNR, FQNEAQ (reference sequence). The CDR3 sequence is CASHERERGETQYF. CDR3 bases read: TGTGCCAGCCATGAGCGGGAACGGGGAGAGACC.

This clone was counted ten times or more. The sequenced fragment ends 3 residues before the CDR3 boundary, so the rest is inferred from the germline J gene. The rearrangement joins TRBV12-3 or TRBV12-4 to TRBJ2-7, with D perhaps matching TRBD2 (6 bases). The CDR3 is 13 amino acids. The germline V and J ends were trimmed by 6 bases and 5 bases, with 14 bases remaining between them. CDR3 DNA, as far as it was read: TGTGCCAGCAGCCCGCGGGGTCACCACGAG. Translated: CASSPRGHHE. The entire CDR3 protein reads CASSPRGHHEQYF.

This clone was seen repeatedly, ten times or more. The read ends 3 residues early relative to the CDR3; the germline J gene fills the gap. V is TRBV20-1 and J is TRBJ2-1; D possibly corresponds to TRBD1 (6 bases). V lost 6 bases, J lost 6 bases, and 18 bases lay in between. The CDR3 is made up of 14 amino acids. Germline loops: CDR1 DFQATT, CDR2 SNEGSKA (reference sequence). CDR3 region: CSAPKQGRANEQFF. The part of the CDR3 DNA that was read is TGCAGTGCCCCCAAACAGGGTAGGGCCAATGAG.

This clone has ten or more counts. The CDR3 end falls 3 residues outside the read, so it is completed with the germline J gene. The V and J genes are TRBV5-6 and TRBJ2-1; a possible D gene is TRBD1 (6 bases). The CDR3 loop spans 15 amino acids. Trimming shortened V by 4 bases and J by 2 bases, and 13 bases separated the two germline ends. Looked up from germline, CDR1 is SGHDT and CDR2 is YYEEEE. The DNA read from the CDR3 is TGTGCCAGCAGCCTACAGGGACCCCCCTACAATGAG. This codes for CASSLQGPPYNE. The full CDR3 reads CASSLQGPPYNEQFF.

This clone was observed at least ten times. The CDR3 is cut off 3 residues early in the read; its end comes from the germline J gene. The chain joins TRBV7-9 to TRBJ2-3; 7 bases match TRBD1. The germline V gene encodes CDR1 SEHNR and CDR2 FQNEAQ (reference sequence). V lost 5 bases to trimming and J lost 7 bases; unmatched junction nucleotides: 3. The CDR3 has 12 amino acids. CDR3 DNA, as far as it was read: TGTGCCAGCAGCCAGGGGGTGAATACG. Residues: CASSQGVNT. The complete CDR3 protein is CASSQGVNTQYF.

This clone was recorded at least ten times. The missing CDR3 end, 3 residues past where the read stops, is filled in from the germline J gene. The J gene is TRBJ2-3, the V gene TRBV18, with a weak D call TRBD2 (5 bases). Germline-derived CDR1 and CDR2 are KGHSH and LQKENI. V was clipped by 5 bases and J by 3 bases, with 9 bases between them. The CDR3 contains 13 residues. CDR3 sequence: CASSADLTDTQYF. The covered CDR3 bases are TGTGCCAGCTCAGCGGACTTAACAGATACG.

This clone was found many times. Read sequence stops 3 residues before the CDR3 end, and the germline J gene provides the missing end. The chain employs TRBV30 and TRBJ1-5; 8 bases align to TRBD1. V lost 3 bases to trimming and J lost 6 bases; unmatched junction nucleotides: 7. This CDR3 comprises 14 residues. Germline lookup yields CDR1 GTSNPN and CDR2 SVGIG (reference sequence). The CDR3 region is CAWSQGQGGQPQHF. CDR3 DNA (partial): TGTGCCTGGAGCCAAGGACAGGGAGGTCAGCCC.

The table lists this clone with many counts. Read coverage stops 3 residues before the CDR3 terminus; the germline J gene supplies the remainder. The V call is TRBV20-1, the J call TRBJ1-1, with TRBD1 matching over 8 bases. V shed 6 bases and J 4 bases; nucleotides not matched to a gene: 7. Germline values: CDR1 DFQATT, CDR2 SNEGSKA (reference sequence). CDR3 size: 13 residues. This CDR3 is CSARTGGGTEAFF. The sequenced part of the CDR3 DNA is TGCAGTGCCAGAACAGGGGGGGGCACTGAA.

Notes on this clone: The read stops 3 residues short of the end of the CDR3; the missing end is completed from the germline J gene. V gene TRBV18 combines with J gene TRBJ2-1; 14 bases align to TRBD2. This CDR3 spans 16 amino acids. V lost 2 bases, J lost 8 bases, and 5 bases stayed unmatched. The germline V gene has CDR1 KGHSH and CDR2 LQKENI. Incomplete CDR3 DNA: TGTGCCAGCTCACCAAGGACTAGCGGGAGGTCCGATGAG. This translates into CASSPRTSGRSDE. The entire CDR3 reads CASSPRTSGRSDEQFF.